This TCR beta chain was captured by sequencing in a study of T-cell memory formation after mild COVID-19. Points from the study as a whole: What remained unconfirmed was the SARS-CoV-2 specificity of second-wave clones peaking on day 37. The finding that pre-infection memory included some responding clones suggested that cross-reactive memory joined.

Germline trimming cut 4 bases from V and 3 bases from J; bases unmatched to any gene: 11. The germline CDR1 and CDR2 sequences are MGHRA and YSYEKL. CDR3 length equals 16 residues. This clonotype occurred a few times. Its target is unknown. A single record per CDR3 protein comes from TCRdb applying MiXCR to the 5' RACE reads. The data hold tens of thousands of distinct CDR3 sequences, with approximately 13% observed a single time. The clonotype originates from an adult woman who had mild COVID-19 (a few samples of this study predate the infection). Cell type and time point are not known. This chain joins TRBV4-1 and TRBJ2-7; 8 bases match TRBD1. The sample consisted of PBMCs or a T cell subset sorted from them (not recorded which). CDR3 sequence: CASSPDPGQGSYEQYF. The CDR3 region has the DNA TGCGCCAGCAGCCCGGACCCTGGACAGGGCAGCTACGAGCAGTACTTC.